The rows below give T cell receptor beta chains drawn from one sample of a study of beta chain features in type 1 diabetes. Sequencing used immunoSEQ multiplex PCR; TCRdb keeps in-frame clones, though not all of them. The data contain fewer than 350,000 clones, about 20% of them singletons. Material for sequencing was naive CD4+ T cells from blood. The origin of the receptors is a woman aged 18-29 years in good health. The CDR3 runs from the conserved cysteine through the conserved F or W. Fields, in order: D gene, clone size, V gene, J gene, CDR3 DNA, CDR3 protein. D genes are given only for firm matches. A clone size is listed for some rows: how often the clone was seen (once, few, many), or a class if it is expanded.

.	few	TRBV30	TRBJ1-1	TGTGCCTGTGGGGGCGGGGGTGGCACTGAAGCTTTCTTT	CACGGGGGTEAFF
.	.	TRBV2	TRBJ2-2	TGTGCCAGCTCCGCGGGGGCGGGCAACACCGGGGAGCTGTTTTTT	CASSAGAGNTGELFF
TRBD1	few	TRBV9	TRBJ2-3	TGTGCCAGCAGCTCCGGGACAGATAGCACAGATACGCAGTATTTT	CASSSGTDSTDTQYF
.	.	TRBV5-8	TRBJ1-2	TGTGCCAGCAGCTTGGTGGCAGACCCAGGGGGCTACACCTTC	CASSLVADPGGYTF
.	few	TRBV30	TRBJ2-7	TGTGCCTGGAGTGCCAACTACCCCGGGGGTGTCGAGCAGTACTTC	CAWSANYPGGVEQYF
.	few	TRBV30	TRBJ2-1	TGTGCCTGGTTTGTTGAGGCCGAACACAATGAGCAGTTCTTC	CAWFVEAEHNEQFF
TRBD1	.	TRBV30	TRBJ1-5	TGTGCCGCCCAGGGGGCAAACGATCAGCCCCAGCATTTT	CAAQGANDQPQHF
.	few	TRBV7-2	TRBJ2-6	TGTGCCAGCAGCTCCCTGTCTGGGGCCAACGTCCTGACTTTC	CASSSLSGANVLTF
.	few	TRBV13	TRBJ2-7	TGTGCCAGCAGCTTAGCGGGGGTCTCCTACGAGCAGTACTTC	CASSLAGVSYEQYF
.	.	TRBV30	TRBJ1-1	TGTGCCTGGACCCCTAACCTGAACACTGAAGCTTTCTTT	CAWTPNLNTEAFF
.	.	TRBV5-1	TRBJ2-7	TGCGCCAGCAGCTTGTCGGGTCTTTCATACGAGCAGTACTTC	CASSLSGLSYEQYF
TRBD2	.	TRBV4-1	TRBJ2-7	TGCGCCAGGACTAGCGGGAGGAATCCCCGCTCCTACGAGCAGTACTTC	CARTSGRNPRSYEQYF
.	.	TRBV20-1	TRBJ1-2	TGCAGTGCTAGGACGGGATATGGCTACACCTTC	CSARTGYGYTF
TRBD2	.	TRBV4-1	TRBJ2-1	TGCGCCAGCAGCCGCCTTAGCGGGAGGCAGTTCTTC	CASSRLSGRQFF
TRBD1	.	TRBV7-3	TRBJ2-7	TGTGCCAGCAGCGCTCCGGGACAGCCCTACGAGCAGTACTTC	CASSAPGQPYEQYF
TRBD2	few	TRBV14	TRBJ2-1	TGTGCCAGCAGCCACGATGTCCTAGCGGGAGGAAGCAATGAGCAGTTCTTC	CASSHDVLAGGSNEQFF
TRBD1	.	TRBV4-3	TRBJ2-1	TGCGCCAGCAGCCATTCAAAATTCCGGGACAGGGACAATGAGCAGTTCTTC	CASSHSKFRDRDNEQFF